This T cell receptor (gamma chain) was recorded in a study of γδ T cells in repeated Plasmodium falciparum infection. Across the study: Samples were taken at baseline, before some infections, and 21 days after each.

Bulk repertoires came from Vgamma9/Vdelta2+ or Vdelta2-negative gammadelta T cells flow-sorted from PBMC. Study-wide results and caveats: Vdelta2-negative gammadelta repertoires appeared less diverse and less shared in Malian than Australian children.

CDR3 length equals 15 residues. Germline assignment: CDR1 GITISATS and CDR2 ISYDGTV (reference sequence). TCRdb reapplied CATT to the multiplex PCR reads. The table records around 14,000 gamma-chain clones, approximately 1.5% of them present only once. As for this clone: Its antigen remains unidentified. Only one base separates this from a far larger clonotype, so it likely reflects a read error. The same CDR3 can be traced to other DNA sequences in this sample.

The V gene corresponds to TRGV9; no J gene was called. This clonotype originated in a pool of human donors (malaria-infected and uninfected, not separated). Sequencing used gamma-delta T cells from blood. The DNA of the CDR3 is TGTGCCTTGTGGGAACGACGGAAGGTATATTATAAAAAACTCTTT. Protein: CALWERRKVYYKKLF.